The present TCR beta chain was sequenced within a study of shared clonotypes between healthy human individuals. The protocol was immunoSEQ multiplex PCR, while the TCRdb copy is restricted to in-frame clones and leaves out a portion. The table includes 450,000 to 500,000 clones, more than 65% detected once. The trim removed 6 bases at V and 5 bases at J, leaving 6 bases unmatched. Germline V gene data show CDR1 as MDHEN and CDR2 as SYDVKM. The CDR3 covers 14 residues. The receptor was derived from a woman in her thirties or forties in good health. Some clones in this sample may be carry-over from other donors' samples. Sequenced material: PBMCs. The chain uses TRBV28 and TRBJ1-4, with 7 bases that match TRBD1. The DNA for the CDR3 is TGTGCCAGCAGAGGGGGAGGGGGCAATGAAAAACTGTTTTTT. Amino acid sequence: CASRGGGGNEKLFF.